The 2 T cell receptor beta chains presented below share a single source sample, sequenced in a study of TIL therapy for anti-PD-1-resistant metastatic lung cancer (dated by TCRdb to the early 2020s). This specimen's time point label, interpreted: pre-treatment sample, taken before nivolumab and TIL therapy. Excised metastases, mostly pleural nodules or supraclavicular lymph nodes, were used as baseline tumor samples and were taken from the same resection from which TIL were grown. The immunoSEQ v3 hsTCRB kit was used to amplify TCR beta CDR3 regions from genomic DNA through bias-controlled multiplex PCR. Sourced from immuneACCESS, this table was stored by TCRdb with only in-frame sequences that have V and J called. A share of the clones is absent; for the studies checked, an unresolved V gene accounts for under half, and the remainder has no known explanation. The sample table records more than 90,000 clones; roughly 65% of these occur just once. The top ten constitute around 9.9% of the sample.

The specimen was tumor tissue, collected at baseline. The origin of the receptors is a person between 25 and 80 years old with non-small cell lung cancer.

V and J are TRBV5-1 and TRBJ2-2; D may match TRBD1 or TRBD2 (6 bases each). CDR1 and CDR2 (germline): SGHRS, YFSETQ. Trimming shortened V by 8 bases and J by 1 base, and 15 bases separated the two germline ends. The CDR3 is 15 amino acids. CDR3 sequence: CASTWGDKNTGELFF. Here the CDR3 DNA reads TGCGCCAGTACGTGGGGGGACAAGAACACCGGGGAGCTGTTTTTT.

The sample holds a few counts of this clone. V and J are TRBV6-5 and TRBJ2-1; D unresolved. The CDR3 runs to 13 residues. Germline assignment: CDR1 MNHEY and CDR2 SVGAGI. V was pared by 7 bases and J by 0 bases, with 7 bases between. This chain's CDR3 is CASKTSSYNEQFF. For the CDR3, the DNA is TGTGCCAGCAAAACGAGCTCCTACAATGAGCAGTTCTTC.